This T cell receptor (beta chain) is from a study of T-cell memory formation after mild COVID-19. Barcoded TCR alpha and TCR beta cDNA libraries with UMIs came from 5'RACE using constant-segment primers. Each CDR3 protein is one row after TCRdb ran MiXCR on the 5' RACE reads. Of around 200,000 distinct CDR3 sequences listed, 25% to 35% were seen once; the top ten hold roughly 10%. Study-wide findings and caveats: Clones which contracted sat mainly in CM and EM if CD4+, and in EMRA if CD8+. Prior to infection, memory already included some responding clones, suggesting cross-reactive memory joined.

In regard to this clonotype: Its specificity is not known.

The sequencing sample was made of PBMCs or a T cell subset sorted from them (not recorded which). This clonotype was obtained from an adult woman who had mild COVID-19 (a few samples of this study predate the infection). Cell type and time point are not known.

The chain's CDR3 is CASSQDEGRAASAQYF. As DNA, the CDR3 is TGCGCCAGCAGCCAAGATGAGGGCAGGGCCGCTTCTGCGCAGTACTTC. The chain couples TRBV4-1 to TRBJ2-7; TRBD1 or TRBD2 may be the D gene (5 bases each). Germline CDR1 reads MGHRA; CDR2 reads YSYEKL. The CDR3 has 16 residues. The V and J ends lost 0 bases and 9 bases respectively, with 21 bases between them.